The present TCR beta chain was sequenced within a study of blood T cell repertoires in COVID-19. Authors' data handling: From reference gene primer amplification, estimates of nucleated cell counts were derived. Assay: immunoSEQ multiplex PCR; the TCRdb copy retains only in-frame clones and omits some. V, J and clone size were drawn from that table, and D and trimming were deduced from the DNA. The table lists 100,000 to 150,000 clones, 80% to 90% of them singletons. The CDR3 runs 14 residues. Germline loops: CDR1 KGHSH, CDR2 LQKENI. Germline trimming cut 6 bases from V and 6 bases from J; bases unmatched to any gene: 4. A remark on this clone: Other DNA sequences in this specimen translate into the identical CDR3.

Participants' own reports of clinical history determined their cohort assignment. This receptor was taken from a man aged 40-55 years with acute COVID-19. The chain links TRBV18 to TRBJ2-1, with 11 bases that match TRBD2. Source material: PBMCs or T cells enriched from blood (not recorded which). CDR3 nucleotides: TGTGCCAGCTCGCCCGGGACTAGCGGCAATGAGCAGTTCTTC. Protein: CASSPGTSGNEQFF.